A single sample gave rise to the 8 T cell receptor beta chains below, sequenced in a study of cytomegalovirus exposure and HLA in healthy donors. The PCR ran on 60 Vbeta and 13 Jbeta primers. TCRdb's table, derived via immunoSEQ multiplex PCR, lists solely in-frame clones and lacks some. This table has 150,000 to 180,000 clones, 80% appearing once. The sample consisted of PBMCs. Receptors originate from a woman aged 40 to 50 in good health and CMV-seropositive.

This clone came up once. CDR3 sequence reads: CSVGWQGLETQYF. DNA of the CDR3: TGCAGCGTGGGGTGGCAGGGGCTGGAGACCCAGTACTTC. This chain connects TRBV29-1 to TRBJ2-5; perhaps TRBD1 as D (6 bases). This CDR3 region has 13 residues. V lost 6 bases to trimming and J lost 5 bases, with 16 bases between them. The germline CDR1 and CDR2 sequences are SQVTM and ANQGSEA.

The chain uses TRBV30 and TRBJ1-2; TRBD1 might be the D (6 bases). CDR1 is GTSNPN and CDR2 is SVGIG in the germline V gene (reference sequence). V was clipped by 3 bases and J by 2 bases, with 10 bases between them. This CDR3 spans 13 amino acids. CDR3 nucleotides: TGTGCCTGGAGCGCAACAGGGAACTATGGCTACACCTTC. Protein: CAWSATGNYGYTF.

The chain links TRBV5-1 to TRBJ2-5; 9 nucleotides line up with TRBD1. CDR1 SGHRS and CDR2 YFSETQ come from the germline V gene. Trimming cost V 0 bases and J 5 bases; bases outside gene matches: 11. CDR3 size: 17 residues. The CDR3 region is CASSLGPGTGFRETQYF. CDR3 DNA sequence: TGCGCCAGCAGCTTGGGTCCCGGGACAGGGTTCAGGGAGACCCAGTACTTC.

The gene calls are TRBV30 and TRBJ2-5, with D tentatively TRBD2 (5 bases). The CDR3 has 14 amino acids. Trimming pared 1 base from V and 0 bases from J, leaving 9 bases between. Germline V gene sequence: CDR1 GTSNPN, CDR2 SVGIG (reference sequence). CDR3 in amino acids: CAWSGGWYQETQYF. Here the CDR3 DNA reads TGTGCCTGGAGTGGAGGGTGGTACCAAGAGACCCAGTACTTC.

Here the CDR3 reads CASSEFGAGEKLFF. The CDR3 nucleotides read TGTGCCAGCAGTGAATTTGGGGCAGGTGAAAAACTGTTTTTT. This chain joins TRBV25-1 and TRBJ1-4; D might be TRBD1 (5 bases). V was cut by 1 base and J by 7 bases, with 10 bases left in between. Germline V gene data show CDR1 as MGHDK and CDR2 as SYGVNS. The CDR3 loop spans 14 amino acids.

CDR3 residues: CASGLVGYEQYF. DNA of the CDR3: TGTGCCAGCGGACTAGTGGGCTACGAGCAGTACTTC. This chain links TRBV27 with TRBJ2-7, with 7 bases fitting TRBD2. This CDR3 spans 12 amino acids. J was trimmed by 3 bases and V by 8 bases; bases with no gene match: 4. In germline, CDR1 is MNHEY, CDR2 SMNVEV (reference sequence).

The chain combines TRBV5-4 with TRBJ2-5, with 13 positions matching TRBD2. CDR3 length: 15 residues. Germline V gene sequence: CDR1 SGHNT, CDR2 YYREEE (reference sequence). V dropped 0 bases and J dropped 4; count of bases not matched to a gene: 0. CDR3 loop: CASSLGLAGGETQYF. DNA of the CDR3: TGTGCCAGCAGCTTGGGACTAGCGGGAGGAGAGACCCAGTACTTC.

This rearrangement joins TRBV7-3 to TRBJ2-1; TRBD2 matches 11 bases. Trimming removed 2 bases from V and 9 bases from J; junction bases left unmatched: 6. Germline V lookup: CDR1 SGHTA, CDR2 FQGTGA. This CDR3 spans 15 amino acids. The CDR3 coding sequence is TGTGCCAGCAGCTTATTACTAGCGGGAGTGAGTGAGCAGTTCTTC. It is translated as CASSLLLAGVSEQFF.